Each of the 11 T cell receptor beta chains below was sequenced from the same sample in a study of blood T cell repertoires in COVID-19 (TCRdb year 2020). Library generation was performed with the immunoSEQ multiplex PCR assay. This immuneACCESS table, as held by TCRdb, lists in-frame sequences with V and J called but not all clones. Of the missing ones, under half trace to an unresolved V gene in checked studies; the others have no known cause. This sample lists hundreds of thousands of clones; roughly 90% were detected once. The ten top clones hold roughly 4% of the sample. The sample consisted of peripheral blood. These receptors were taken from a woman in her 50s with active or convalescent COVID-19.

This rearrangement joins TRBV6-6 to TRBJ1-5, with D possibly matching TRBD1 (6 bases). V was clipped by 8 bases and J by 5 bases, with 13 bases between them. The CDR3 is 13 amino acids. Germline V gene sequence: CDR1 MNHNY, CDR2 SVGAGI (reference sequence). The CDR3 nucleotides are TGTGCCAGCCGAGGACAGTGGGATCAGCCCCAGCATTTT. This translates into CASRGQWDQPQHF.

The chain joins TRBV7-2 to TRBJ1-5; a weak D match, TRBD1 (6 bases). The CDR3 loop spans 13 amino acids. The germline CDR1 and CDR2 sequences are SGHTA and FQGNSA. Trimming shortened V by 4 bases and J by 9 bases, and 13 bases separated the two germline ends. This chain's CDR3 is CASSSDRSRPQHF. In nucleotides, the CDR3 is TGTGCCAGCAGCTCAGACAGGTCTCGGCCCCAGCATTTT.

The V gene is TRBV28, the J gene TRBJ1-2, with TRBD1 matching 10 bases. Per germline, CDR1 MDHEN and CDR2 SYDVKM. There are 13 residues in the CDR3. The V gene end was trimmed by 5 bases and the J gene end by 8 bases; junction bases not matched to a gene: 5. CDR3 bases: TGTGCCAGCAGTCCCGGGACAGGGGTCGGCTACACCTTC. This translates into CASSPGTGVGYTF.

The chain carries TRBV9 and TRBJ1-2; TRBD1 aligns across 10 bases. Germline loops: CDR1 SGDLS, CDR2 YYNGEE. The CDR3 totals 14 residues. The V and J ends lost 3 bases and 8 bases, in that order; junction bases with no gene match: 7. The CDR3 region is CASSGTGGVMGYTF. In DNA form, the CDR3 reads TGTGCCAGCAGCGGGACAGGGGGTGTGATGGGCTACACCTTC.

CDR3 sequence reads: CAWSHGLAGALSWETQYF. CDR3 nucleotides: TGTGCCTGGAGCCACGGACTAGCGGGGGCCTTATCATGGGAGACCCAGTACTTC. The V and J genes are TRBV30 and TRBJ2-5, with TRBD2 matching 13 bases. J gave up 5 bases and V 3 bases, and 15 bases lay outside the gene matches. Germline CDR1 GTSNPN, CDR2 SVGIG (reference sequence). The CDR3 loop spans 18 amino acids.

The J gene is TRBJ2-2, the V gene TRBV5-1; D is perhaps TRBD1 (7 bases). The V end was cut by 1 base, the J end by 6 bases, with 10 bases between. Germline CDR1 reads SGHRS; CDR2 reads YFSETQ. The CDR3 length is 14 residues. CDR3: CASSLTGEAGELFF. DNA for the CDR3: TGCGCCAGCAGCTTGACAGGGGAGGCCGGGGAGCTGTTTTTT. Full variable domain (outside the CDR3, taken from reference TRBV5-1 and TRBJ2-2): KAGVTQTPRYLIKTRGQQVTLSCSPISGHRSVSWYQQTPGQGLQFLFEYFSETQRNKGNFPGRFSGRQFSNSRSEMNVSTLELGDSALYLCASSLTGEAGELFFGEGSRLTVL.

This clone appeared a single time. The J gene is TRBJ1-1, the V gene TRBV10-3; D perhaps matches TRBD1 (5 bases). The CDR3 runs to 16 residues. V gave up 4 bases and J gave up 2 bases, with 17 bases separating them. Germline CDR1 and CDR2: ENHRY and SYGVKD. In nucleotides, the CDR3 is TGTGCCATCAGTGTTCGGCGGGACGTCATAAACACTGAAGCTTTCTTT. It specifies CAISVRRDVINTEAFF.

The chain joins TRBV5-4 to TRBJ1-1; a weak D match, TRBD1 (5 bases). The CDR3 spans 15 residues. Trimming shortened V by 5 bases and J by 6 bases, and 20 bases separated the two germline ends. Germline V gene lookup returns CDR1 SGHNT and CDR2 YYREEE (reference sequence). CDR3 region: CASSFDSKARAEAFF. CDR3 DNA: TGTGCCAGCAGTTTTGACAGTAAGGCCCGTGCTGAAGCTTTCTTT.

The chain has TRBV19 and TRBJ1-1; 8 positions match TRBD1. The CDR3 loop spans 14 amino acids. Germline lookup yields CDR1 LNHDA and CDR2 SQIVND (reference sequence). With V trimmed by 3 bases and J by 4 bases, 4 bases remained unmatched. CDR3 in amino acids: CASSMSDRVTEAFF. In nucleotides, the CDR3 is TGTGCCAGTAGTATGTCGGACAGGGTCACTGAAGCTTTCTTT.

This CDR3 is CASSPEDRPNEKLFF. The DNA of the CDR3 is TGTGCCAGCAGCCCAGAGGACAGGCCTAATGAAAAACTGTTTTTT. J is TRBJ1-4 and V is TRBV11-2; 7 bases align to TRBD1. Germline V gene sequence: CDR1 SGHAT, CDR2 FQNNGV. Trimming at V came to 5 bases and at J to 3 bases, leaving 6 bases not matched to a gene. This CDR3 has 15 residues.

This chain links TRBV5-6 with TRBJ2-3; 7 bases agree with TRBD2. The CDR3 totals 16 residues. J lost 2 bases, V lost 4 bases, and 10 bases had no gene match. Germline V gene data show CDR1 as SGHDT and CDR2 as YYEEEE. CDR3 sequence reads: CASSPKTSSATDTQYF. The DNA for the CDR3 is TGTGCCAGCAGCCCAAAGACTAGCTCAGCCACAGATACGCAGTATTTT.